These 10 T cell receptor beta chains originate from one sample sequenced in a study of CD8+ T cells in alopecia areata. It was cDNA, reverse transcribed from extracted RNA, that served as the sequencing template. Assay: immunoSEQ multiplex PCR; the TCRdb copy retains only in-frame clones and omits some. The sample holds around 270,000 clones, roughly 50% seen once. Treatment denoted: oral pan-JAK inhibitor, 5-10 mg twice daily. The specimen comprised CD4+ T cells sorted from blood, sampled at week 24, from a patient treated with tofacitinib. The receptors come from a human donor with alopecia areata.

The genes are TRBV29-1 and TRBJ1-2; TRBD1 matches at 7 bases. This CDR3 is 14 amino acids long. V was clipped by 1 base and J by 4 bases; unmatched bases: 6. From germline, CDR1 is SQVTM and CDR2 ANQGSEA. CDR3 sequence (DNA): TGCAGCGTTGAAGGACAGGGATGGGGCTATGGCTACACCTTC. Translation: CSVEGQGWGYGYTF.

The chain couples TRBV29-1 to TRBJ2-5, with D possibly TRBD2 on 5 matching bases. The germline V and J ends were trimmed by 7 bases and 7 bases, with 16 bases remaining between them. The CDR3 totals 12 residues. CDR1 is SQVTM, CDR2 ANQGSEA, per germline. The CDR3 region is CSGRVVYGTQYF. The CDR3 nucleotides read TGCAGCGGGCGGGTGGTGTATGGGACCCAGTACTTC.

This clone was counted a few times. Here the CDR3 DNA reads TGCGCCAGCAGCCAAGCCGTCGGGCCGGTCCGCACAGATACGCAGTATTTT. This gives the protein CASSQAVGPVRTDTQYF. The rearrangement links TRBV4-1 to TRBJ2-3; D is unresolved. The CDR3 extends over 17 amino acids. Per germline, CDR1 MGHRA and CDR2 YSYEKL. Trimming left V 1 base short and J 1 base short, with 15 bases between.

This clone was counted a single time. The rearrangement joins TRBV6-5 to TRBJ2-3; 7 bases map to TRBD2. The germline gives CDR1 MNHEY, CDR2 SVGAGI. The CDR3 is 16 residues long. J lost 2 bases, V lost 0 bases, and 5 bases had no gene match. CDR3 protein: CASSYSGLRFTDTQYF. CDR3 nucleotides: TGTGCCAGCAGTTACTCGGGACTACGCTTCACAGATACGCAGTATTTT.

This sequence joins TRBV5-1 and TRBJ1-2; 9 bases agree with TRBD1. CDR1 and CDR2 from the germline V gene are SGHRS and YFSETQ. The CDR3 has 13 amino acids. The ends lost 3 bases at V and 6 bases at J; junction bases unmatched: 3. In DNA form, the CDR3 reads TGCGCCAGCAGCTGGGACAGGGAGAATGGCTACACCTTC. Translated, it gives CASSWDRENGYTF.

The rearrangement joins TRBV4-1 to TRBJ2-5; perhaps TRBD1 as D (5 bases). There are 15 residues in the CDR3. Germline CDR1 MGHRA, CDR2 YSYEKL. The V and J ends lost 5 bases and 2 bases respectively, with 15 bases between them. The CDR3 sequence: CASSSIGQGQETQYF. The CDR3 DNA reads TGCGCCAGCAGCTCCATCGGGCAGGGACAAGAGACCCAGTACTTC.

The chain joins TRBV4-1 to TRBJ1-4; TRBD1 agrees at 9 bases. Germline CDR1 is MGHRA and CDR2 is YSYEKL. This CDR3 comprises 15 residues. J was trimmed by 7 bases and V by 4 bases; bases with no gene match: 7. The DNA of the CDR3 is TGCGCCAGCAGCCTCGTCCCGGGACAGGGTGAAAAACTGTTTTTT. Protein: CASSLVPGQGEKLFF.

This clone was seen a handful of times. The rearrangement joins TRBV20-1 to TRBJ1-1; the D is unclear. Trimming cost V 5 bases and J 2 bases, with 6 bases left between them. Per the germline V gene, CDR1 is DFQATT and CDR2 is SNEGSKA (reference sequence). This CDR3 spans 11 amino acids. CDR3 bases: TGCAGTGCTTCTCGAAACACTGAAGCTTTCTTT. Protein product: CSASRNTEAFF.

The chain carries TRBV7-6 and TRBJ2-1, with D possibly being TRBD2 (7 bases). V lost 0 bases to trimming and J lost 7 bases, with 10 bases between them. The germline V gene encodes CDR1 SGHVS and CDR2 FNYEAQ. The CDR3 is 14 residues long. This CDR3 is CASSLAGGHNEQFF. DNA for the CDR3: TGTGCCAGCAGCTTAGCGGGGGGGCATAATGAGCAGTTCTTC.

This clone was seen a handful of times. This chain connects TRBV10-3 to TRBJ2-1, with 11 bases aligning to TRBD2. The CDR3 contains 17 residues. The germline gives CDR1 ENHRY, CDR2 SYGVKD. J was trimmed by 8 bases and V by 0 bases; bases with no gene match: 9. CDR3 nucleotides: TGTGCCATCAGTGAGTCGAAAGGGCTAGCGGGGGGCGATGAGCAGTTCTTC. Translation gives CAISESKGLAGGDEQFF.